The clone carrying this TCR beta chain was counted only a few times. Its antigen is not known. This entry comes from a study of T-cell reconstitution after alpha-beta-depleted transplantation in children. Study conclusions and caveats: Expanded clones from the graft, numbering several hundred, reportedly supplied alpha-beta T cells about two months after transplant. Fresh T-cell production supplied most of the T-cell counts and diversity seen one year after transplant. Some patients owed their high day-60 TCRbeta diversity to surviving recipient T cells and thymic progenitors.

With 4 bases clipped from V and 8 bases from J, the junction kept 5 bases outside the gene matches. Germline V lookup: CDR1 MNHEY, CDR2 SVGEGT. The CDR3 extends over 13 amino acids. Library preparation (for TCRbeta) was performed with unique molecular identifiers. In TCRdb, the PCR reads were re-called with MiXCR into one record per CDR3 protein. This sample has over 150,000 distinct CDR3 sequences; roughly 6.6% occur once, and the top ten carry roughly 6%. The chain uses TRBV6-2 or TRBV6-3 and TRBJ1-1, with 9 bases matching TRBD1. The sample consisted of PBMCs, taken before TCRalphabeta/CD19-depleted stem cell transplant. This clonotype was sampled from a boy aged 2 to 10 with acute lymphoblastic leukemia, due to receive a stem cell transplant. In DNA, the CDR3 is TGTGCCAGCAGTTCACCGACAGGGGGGGAAGCTTTCTTT. This translates into CASSSPTGGEAFF.